These 25 T cell receptor beta chains were sequenced from one sample in a study of PD-L1 blockade in urothelial cancer. Time point denoted: pretreatment peripheral blood. Libraries were prepared by immunoSEQ multiplex PCR; TCRdb keeps only in-frame clonotypes and omits some of them. The data show about 57,000 clones, with 81% seen just once and 4.5% to 6% held by the top ten. Sequencing was performed on PBMCs, taken around atezolizumab (anti-PD-L1) treatment. These receptors were taken from an older man with urothelial cancer.

The chain is built from TRBV6-1 and TRBJ2-3; the match to TRBD2 covers 7 bases. The ends lost 4 bases at V and 6 bases at J; junction bases unmatched: 10. Germline V CDR1 and CDR2: MNHNS, SASEGT. The CDR3 has 15 amino acids. CDR3 amino acids: CASSGDYPVGDTQYF. The DNA for the CDR3 is TGTGCCAGCAGTGGGGACTACCCGGTTGGGGATACGCAGTATTTT.

This clone turned up a few times. This sequence joins TRBV19 and TRBJ2-3, with no clear D. V gave up 1 base and J gave up 3 bases, with 5 bases separating them. Germline V gives CDR1 LNHDA, CDR2 SQIVND (reference sequence). The CDR3 contains 13 residues. CDR3 residues: CASSIARTDTQYF. DNA for the CDR3: TGTGCCAGTAGTATAGCCCGTACAGATACGCAGTATTTT.

This clone was recorded once. The CDR3 DNA reads as TGTGCCACCAGCCCGAGGGATCAAGCGGGGGGCGCAGATACGCAGTATTTT. Residues: CATSPRDQAGGADTQYF. The V call is TRBV15, the J call TRBJ2-3, with 9 bases aligning to TRBD2. The CDR3 has 17 residues. Germline CDR1 and CDR2: LNHNV and YYDKDF (reference sequence). Germline trimming cut 5 bases from V and 4 bases from J; bases unmatched to any gene: 13.

This sequence joins TRBV6-1 and TRBJ1-5; tentatively, D is TRBD1 (5 bases). Germline CDR1 and CDR2: MNHNS and SASEGT. The ends were cut back, 7 bases at V and 5 bases at J, with 15 bases in the middle. The CDR3 has 14 amino acids. The CDR3 DNA is TGTGCCAGCACCGAGGGAGGGGACGATCAGCCCCAGCATTTT. Its translation is CASTEGGDDQPQHF.

This clone has more than one count but fewer than ten. The V call is TRBV7-3, the J call TRBJ1-1; no clear D gene. This CDR3 contains 13 residues. Trimming took off 2 bases at V and 0 bases at J, with 4 bases between the two ends. CDR1 and CDR2 (germline): SGHTA, FQGTGA. The DNA of the CDR3 is TGTGCCAGCAGCTTACAGATGAACACTGAAGCTTTCTTT. Translated: CASSLQMNTEAFF.

V gene TRBV7-2 combines with J gene TRBJ1-3, with a possible D match to TRBD1 (6 bases). Trimming stripped 5 bases from V and 4 bases from J, with 21 bases between. CDR3 size: 17 residues. The germline V gene has CDR1 SGHTA and CDR2 FQGNSA. CDR3 amino acids: CASSPAPQAGGGNTIYF. In nucleotides, the CDR3 is TGTGCCAGCAGCCCAGCCCCCCAGGCGGGGGGCGGAAACACCATATATTTT.

The V call is TRBV6-4, the J call TRBJ1-1, with 8 bases lining up with TRBD1. The CDR3 runs 14 residues. Trimming removed 0 bases from V and 8 bases from J; junction bases left unmatched: 5. Germline lookup yields CDR1 MRHNA and CDR2 SNTAGT. The CDR3 DNA follows: TGTGCCAGCAGTGACTCCCTTGGACAGGGAGAAGCTTTCTTT. Protein: CASSDSLGQGEAFF.

The CDR3 loop reads CASSAGVGTEAFF. CDR3 in DNA: TGTGCCAGCAGCGCGGGGGTGGGCACTGAAGCTTTCTTT. The rearrangement links TRBV9 to TRBJ1-1; tentatively, D is TRBD1 (5 bases). This CDR3 is 13 amino acids long. Per germline, CDR1 SGDLS and CDR2 YYNGEE. Trimming shortened V by 3 bases and J by 4 bases, and 10 bases separated the two germline ends.

The CDR3 sequence: CASSSRRRLNTEAFF. The CDR3 region has the DNA TGTGCCAGCAGTTCGAGGAGGCGGCTGAACACTGAAGCTTTCTTT. V is TRBV6-5 and J is TRBJ1-1; D is undetermined. The CDR3 runs 15 residues. Trimming removed 4 bases from V and 0 bases from J, with 12 bases in between. The germline V gene encodes CDR1 MNHEY and CDR2 SVGAGI.

This chain links TRBV7-2 with TRBJ2-1; 8 positions match TRBD2. Trimming removed 4 bases from V and 10 bases from J; junction bases left unmatched: 9. Germline V gene sequence: CDR1 SGHTA, CDR2 FQGNSA. The CDR3 is 14 residues long. CDR3 protein: CASSSSGSGTEQFF. As DNA, the CDR3 is TGTGCCAGCAGCTCAAGTGGTAGCGGGACCGAGCAGTTCTTC.

The chain employs TRBV6-6 and TRBJ2-7, with 9 bases that match TRBD2. V lost 5 bases and J lost 3; bases outside the gene matches: 8. There are 15 residues in the CDR3. In germline, CDR1 is MNHNY, CDR2 SVGAGI (reference sequence). CDR3 protein: CASSPRLAARYEQYF. The CDR3 DNA reads TGTGCCAGCAGTCCCCGACTAGCGGCCCGCTACGAGCAGTACTTC.

This clone showed up just once. The rearrangement joins TRBV28 to TRBJ1-5; 7 nucleotides match TRBD1. Germline CDR1 and CDR2: MDHEN and SYDVKM. The CDR3 has 15 residues. V dropped 7 bases and J dropped 7; count of bases not matched to a gene: 13. The CDR3 nucleotides read TGTGCCAGCACCGCCGCCTCAGGGGGACAGCAGCCCCAGCATTTT. It is translated as CASTAASGGQQPQHF.

The chain has TRBV19 and TRBJ2-7; 7 nucleotides align to TRBD1. Per germline, CDR1 LNHDA and CDR2 SQIVND (reference sequence). With V trimmed by 6 bases and J by 4 bases, 9 bases remained unmatched. CDR3 length equals 14 residues. This chain's CDR3 is CASSPKGGRYEQYF. The CDR3 region has the DNA TGTGCCAGTAGCCCCAAAGGGGGCAGGTACGAGCAGTACTTC.

This clone came up once. The rearrangement uses TRBV18 and TRBJ1-1, with unresolved D. Germline V gene data show CDR1 as KGHSH and CDR2 as LQKENI. This CDR3 has 14 amino acids. Trimming took 2 bases from V and 1 from J, leaving 8 bases between them. Here the CDR3 DNA reads TGTGCCAGCTCACCAACCACAGCGAACACTGAAGCTTTCTTT. It encodes CASSPTTANTEAFF.

This chain uses TRBV5-1 with TRBJ2-7, with TRBD2 identical over 9 bases. J gave up 3 bases and V 0 bases, and 4 bases lay outside the gene matches. The CDR3 consists of 15 residues. CDR1 and CDR2 from the germline V gene are SGHRS and YFSETQ. The CDR3 reads CASSLVAGANYEQYF. The CDR3 DNA reads as TGCGCCAGCAGCTTGGTAGCGGGAGCGAACTACGAGCAGTACTTC.

This chain uses TRBV9 with TRBJ2-4; TRBD2 matches 10 bases. The germline CDR1 and CDR2 sequences are SGDLS and YYNGEE. This CDR3 has 18 amino acids. V trimming: 4 bases; J trimming: 9 bases; junction bases outside the gene matches: 19. The CDR3 coding sequence is TGTGCCAGCAGCTATGCGTCAATAGGGACTAGCGACCCCTCCATTCAGTACTTC. Translated: CASSYASIGTSDPSIQYF.

This chain connects TRBV6-5 to TRBJ1-6, with 8 bases that match TRBD1. The CDR3 runs 13 residues. The V segment lost 7 bases and the J segment 8 bases; nucleotides outside the gene matches: 4. Germline V gene data show CDR1 as MNHEY and CDR2 as SVGAGI. In DNA, the CDR3 is TGTGCCAGCAAGCAGGGGGCTGATTCACCCCTCCACTTT. Translation: CASKQGADSPLHF.

The count of this clone is one. The chain combines TRBV6-1 with TRBJ1-1; D not certain. The CDR3 has 15 residues. Looked up from germline, CDR1 is MNHNS and CDR2 is SASEGT. Trimming pared 1 base from V and 2 bases from J, leaving 11 bases between. This CDR3 reads CASSEDWQANTEAFF. CDR3 nucleotide sequence: TGTGCCAGCAGTGAAGACTGGCAGGCCAACACTGAAGCTTTCTTT.

This chain joins TRBV29-1 and TRBJ2-7; 8 bases align to TRBD1. Germline values: CDR1 SQVTM, CDR2 ANQGSEA. Trimming removed 7 bases from V and 1 base from J; junction bases left unmatched: 12. The CDR3 runs to 15 residues. The CDR3 here is CSASLGTGGSYEQYF. CDR3 DNA: TGCAGCGCCAGCCTGGGAACAGGGGGATCCTACGAGCAGTACTTC.

J is TRBJ2-5 and V is TRBV29-1; perhaps TRBD2 as D (5 bases). The V and J ends lost 4 bases and 5 bases respectively, with 11 bases between them. This CDR3 is 12 amino acids long. CDR1 and CDR2 from the germline V gene are SQVTM and ANQGSEA. In DNA, the CDR3 is TGCAGCGTTGCGGAGGAGGCGGAGACCCAGTACTTC. Translating gives CSVAEEAETQYF.

The CDR3, as DNA: TGTGCCACCAGCAGGGGCAGGGAGGATGGCTACACCTTC. This gives the protein CATSRGREDGYTF. The chain employs TRBV15 and TRBJ1-2, with D perhaps TRBD1 (5 bases). The ends were cut back, 3 bases at V and 6 bases at J, with 11 bases in the middle. Germline-derived CDR1 and CDR2 are LNHNV and YYDKDF (reference sequence). The CDR3 runs 13 residues. The full variable domain, with the rest looked up from reference TRBV15 and TRBJ1-2, is DAMVIQNPRYQVTQFGKPVTLSCSQTLNHNVMYWYQQKSSQAPKLLFHYYDKDFNNEADTPDNFQSRRPNTSFCFLDIRSPGLGDTAMYLCATSRGREDGYTFGSGTRLTVV.

The rearrangement joins TRBV12-5 to TRBJ1-1; 9 bases match TRBD1. The CDR3 extends over 14 amino acids. The V segment lost 6 bases and the J segment 3 bases; nucleotides outside the gene matches: 5. Germline values: CDR1 LGHNT, CDR2 FRNRAP. CDR3 in amino acids: CASGIQGADTEAFF. As DNA, the CDR3 is TGTGCTAGTGGGATACAGGGGGCGGACACTGAAGCTTTCTTT.

The chain links TRBV12-5 to TRBJ1-1, with 10 bases identical to TRBD1. V trimming: 0 bases; J trimming: 7 bases; junction bases outside the gene matches: 17. Germline V lookup: CDR1 LGHNT, CDR2 FRNRAP. The CDR3 is made up of 19 amino acids. The CDR3 here is CASGLVLPGTGESRLEAFF. CDR3 coding DNA: TGTGCTAGTGGTTTGGTTCTCCCCGGGACAGGGGAGTCCCGCCTTGAAGCTTTCTTT.

This chain uses TRBV19 with TRBJ2-3; 10 nucleotides line up with TRBD1. From germline, CDR1 is LNHDA and CDR2 SQIVND (reference sequence). The J segment lost 1 base and the V segment lost 5 bases, leaving 6 bases of the junction unmatched. CDR3 length: 16 residues. As DNA, the CDR3 is TGTGCCAGTAGTCAACCGACAGGGGGCGGCACAGATACGCAGTATTTT. Encoded protein: CASSQPTGGGTDTQYF. Supplemented by reference TRBV19 and TRBJ2-3, the full variable domain reads DGGITQSPKYLFRKEGQNVTLSCEQNLNHDAMYWYRQDPGQGLRLIYYSQIVNDFQKGDIAEGYSVSREKKESFPLTVTSAQKNPTAFYLCASSQPTGGGTDTQYFGPGTRLTVL.

The CDR3 sequence is CASSQPSGGDTQYF. In DNA, the CDR3 is TGCGCCAGCAGCCAACCTAGCGGGGGAGATACGCAGTATTTT. This chain connects TRBV4-1 to TRBJ2-3, with 10 bases lining up with TRBD2. Germline V gives CDR1 MGHRA, CDR2 YSYEKL. V lost 2 bases to trimming and J lost 5 bases; unmatched junction nucleotides: 1. This CDR3 is built from 14 residues.